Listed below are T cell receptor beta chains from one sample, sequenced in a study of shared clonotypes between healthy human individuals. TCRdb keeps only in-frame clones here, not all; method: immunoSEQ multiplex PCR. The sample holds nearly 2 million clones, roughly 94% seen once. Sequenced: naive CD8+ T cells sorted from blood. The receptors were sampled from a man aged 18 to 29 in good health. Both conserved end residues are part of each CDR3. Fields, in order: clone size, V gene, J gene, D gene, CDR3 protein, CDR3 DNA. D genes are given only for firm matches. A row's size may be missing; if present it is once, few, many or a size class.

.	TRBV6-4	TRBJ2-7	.	CASSDHAAGGARSYEQYF	TGTGCCAGCAGTGACCACGCGGCCGGAGGGGCTAGGTCCTACGAGCAGTACTTC
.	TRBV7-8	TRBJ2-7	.	CASSLNVYYEQYF	TGTGCCAGCAGCTTAAATGTCTACTACGAGCAGTACTTC
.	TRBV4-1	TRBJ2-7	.	CASSQVGLSEQYF	TGCGCCAGCAGCCAAGTGGGGCTCAGCGAGCAGTACTTC
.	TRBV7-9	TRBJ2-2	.	CASSLILDGELFF	TGTGCCAGCAGCTTAATTCTGGACGGGGAGCTGTTTTTT
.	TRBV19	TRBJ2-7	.	CASSKNEGTEQYF	TGTGCCAGTAGTAAAAACGAGGGAACCGAGCAGTACTTC
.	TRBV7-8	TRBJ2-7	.	CASSLGAGRDEQYF	TGTGCCAGCAGCCTTGGGGCGGGGCGGGACGAGCAGTACTTC
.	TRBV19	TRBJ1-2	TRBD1	CASSRPTGEQHGYTF	TGTGCCAGTAGTAGACCGACAGGGGAACAACATGGCTACACCTTC
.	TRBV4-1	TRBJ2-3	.	CASTSGTQSLTDTQYF	TGCGCCAGCACCTCCGGGACACAGTCACTCACAGATACGCAGTATTTT
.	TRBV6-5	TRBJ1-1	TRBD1	CASSYWDRGRIEAFF	TGTGCCAGCAGTTACTGGGACAGGGGACGGATTGAAGCTTTCTTT
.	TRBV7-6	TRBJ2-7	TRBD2	CASSLGLAGVYEQYF	TGTGCCAGCAGCCTGGGACTAGCGGGGGTCTACGAGCAGTACTTC
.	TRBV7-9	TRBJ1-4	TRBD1	CASSLADRGLANEKLFF	TGTGCCAGCAGCTTAGCGGACAGGGGGCTAGCTAATGAAAAACTGTTTTTT
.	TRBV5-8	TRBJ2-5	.	CASSLVQGKETQYF	TGTGCCAGCAGCTTGGTACAGGGTAAGGAGACCCAGTACTTC
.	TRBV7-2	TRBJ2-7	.	CASSFGILYSYEQYF	TGTGCCAGCAGCTTCGGGATACTCTACTCCTACGAGCAGTACTTC
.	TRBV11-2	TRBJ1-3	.	CASSSPHGAGNTIYF	TGTGCCAGCAGCTCCCCCCACGGGGCTGGAAACACCATATATTTT
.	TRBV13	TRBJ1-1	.	CASSSDGHMNTEAFF	TGTGCCAGCAGCTCCGACGGGCACATGAACACTGAAGCTTTCTTT
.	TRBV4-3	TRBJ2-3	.	CASSQEVNGLILDTQYF	TGCGCCAGCAGCCAAGAAGTAAATGGACTCATCCTCGATACGCAGTATTTT
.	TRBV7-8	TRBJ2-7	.	CASSFSSAAWYF	TGTGCCAGCAGCTTCTCCTCGGCGGCGTGGTACTTC
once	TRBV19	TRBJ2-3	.	CASSILSGFSDTQYF	TGTGCCAGTAGTATCCTTTCGGGGTTTTCAGATACGCAGTATTTT
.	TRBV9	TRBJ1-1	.	CASSDGGGYSAEAFF	TGTGCCAGCAGCGATGGAGGGGGATACTCTGCTGAAGCTTTCTTT
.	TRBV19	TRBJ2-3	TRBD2	CASSISAGTSTDTQYF	TGTGCCAGTAGTATATCAGCGGGGACTAGCACAGATACGCAGTATTTT
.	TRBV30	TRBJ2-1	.	CAWSVLDSYNEQFF	TGTGCCTGGAGTGTACTAGACTCCTACAATGAGCAGTTCTTC
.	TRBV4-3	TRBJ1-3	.	CASSQDQAYSGNTIYF	TGCGCCAGCAGCCAAGATCAGGCCTACTCTGGAAACACCATATATTTT
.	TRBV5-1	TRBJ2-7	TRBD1	CASSLWPGQGYEQYF	TGCGCCAGCAGCTTGTGGCCGGGACAGGGCTACGAGCAGTACTTC
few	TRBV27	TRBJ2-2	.	CASSLWTNTGELFF	TGTGCCAGCAGTTTATGGACTAACACCGGGGAGCTGTTTTTT
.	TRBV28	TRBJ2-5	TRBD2	CASSAPSGAGGKRAQYF	TGTGCCAGCAGTGCCCCCTCCGGGGCGGGGGGTAAGAGGGCCCAGTACTTC
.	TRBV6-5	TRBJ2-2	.	CASSRVSDTGELFF	TGTGCCAGCAGTAGGGTGTCGGACACCGGGGAGCTGTTTTTT
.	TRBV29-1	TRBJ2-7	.	CSVEAPGSYEQYF	TGCAGCGTTGAAGCACCAGGGTCCTACGAGCAGTACTTC
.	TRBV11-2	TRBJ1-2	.	CASSLAAGPANYGYTF	TGTGCCAGCAGCTTAGCGGCAGGACCCGCTAACTATGGCTACACCTTC
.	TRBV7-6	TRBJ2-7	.	CASSLAQDYEQYF	TGTGCCAGCAGCTTAGCTCAGGACTACGAGCAGTACTTC
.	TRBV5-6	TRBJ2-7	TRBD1	CASSYRRDSYEQYF	TGTGCCAGCAGCTATAGACGGGACAGCTACGAGCAGTACTTC
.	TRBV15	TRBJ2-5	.	CATSSSAAPETQYF	TGTGCCACCAGCAGTAGCGCCGCCCCAGAGACCCAGTACTTC
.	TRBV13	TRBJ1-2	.	CASSLAGVRIYGYTF	TGTGCCAGCAGCTTAGCAGGGGTTCGGATCTATGGCTACACCTTC
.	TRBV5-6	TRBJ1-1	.	CASSLGGANTEAFF	TGTGCCAGCAGCTTGGGGGGCGCGAACACTGAAGCTTTCTTT
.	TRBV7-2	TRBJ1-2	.	CASSPDGSNYGYTF	TGTGCCAGCAGTCCGGACGGATCTAACTATGGCTACACCTTC
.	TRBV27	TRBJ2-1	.	CASSLAPGVSSYNEQFF	TGTGCCAGCAGTTTAGCTCCGGGGGTAAGCTCCTACAATGAGCAGTTCTTC
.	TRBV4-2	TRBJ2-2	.	CASSQKTGNTGELFF	TGTGCCAGCAGCCAAAAGACAGGGAACACCGGGGAGCTGTTTTTT
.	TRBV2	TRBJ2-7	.	CASSRDYEQYF	TGTGCCAGCAGTCGGGACTACGAGCAGTACTTC
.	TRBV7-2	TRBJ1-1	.	CASSSIGTGFTEAFF	TGTGCCAGCAGCTCGATAGGAACAGGGTTCACTGAAGCTTTCTTT
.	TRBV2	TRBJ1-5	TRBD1	CASSEGAGGLMDQPQHF	TGTGCCAGCAGTGAGGGGGCAGGGGGCTTGATGGATCAGCCCCAGCATTTT
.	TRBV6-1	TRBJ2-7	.	CASSPRGQSYEQYF	TGTGCCAGCAGCCCCCGAGGACAGAGCTACGAGCAGTACTTC
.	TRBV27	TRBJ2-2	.	CASKSGTGELFF	TGTGCCAGCAAGAGTGGTACCGGGGAGCTGTTTTTT
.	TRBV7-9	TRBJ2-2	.	CASSPGGTGELFF	TGTGCCAGCAGCCCCGGAGGCACCGGGGAGCTGTTTTTT
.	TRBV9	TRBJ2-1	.	CASKGSRDNEQFF	TGTGCCAGCAAGGGCTCTAGGGACAATGAGCAGTTCTTC
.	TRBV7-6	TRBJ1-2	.	CASSPAGDYGYTF	TGTGCCAGCAGTCCTGCGGGAGACTATGGCTACACCTTC
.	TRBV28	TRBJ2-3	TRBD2	CASSRPGLPAGDTQYF	TGTGCCAGCAGTCGACCGGGACTACCGGCAGGAGATACGCAGTATTTT
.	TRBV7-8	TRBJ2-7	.	CASSPDSARLSEQYF	TGTGCCAGCAGCCCCGATTCGGCACGGTTGTCCGAGCAGTACTTC
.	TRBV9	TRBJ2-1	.	CASSVDDLSYNEQFF	TGTGCCAGCAGCGTAGACGACCTCTCCTACAATGAGCAGTTCTTC
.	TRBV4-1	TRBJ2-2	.	CASTSDRSTGELFF	TGCGCCAGCACCAGCGACCGTTCGACCGGGGAGCTGTTTTTT
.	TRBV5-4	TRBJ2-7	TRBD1	CASSWGQGLEQYF	TGTGCCAGCAGCTGGGGACAGGGCCTCGAGCAGTACTTC
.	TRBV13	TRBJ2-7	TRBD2	CASSSGTSGYEQYF	TGTGCCAGCAGCTCCGGGACTAGCGGTTACGAGCAGTACTTC